One sample yielded the 21 T cell receptor beta chains listed below, sequenced in a study of T cell repertoires in cytomegalovirus infection. One entry per CDR3 protein results from TCRdb running MiXCR on the reads. The table lists about 220,000 distinct CDR3 sequences, approximately 38% of them singletons, with roughly three fifths in the top ten. For these TCRs, the target antigens are not known. The starting material was CD8+ T cells from cultured PBMCs, obtained from culture after CMV antigen stimulation. These receptors all come from a human donor in good health (CMV status not recorded). Some clones in this sample may be carry-over from other donors' samples.

V usage is TRBV15 and J usage is TRBJ2-1; D ambiguous. The germline CDR1 and CDR2 sequences are LNHNV and YYDKDF (reference sequence). The CDR3 extends over 14 amino acids. V lost 5 bases to trimming and J lost 6 bases, with 14 bases between them. The CDR3 protein is CATSPLGSLNEQFF. CDR3 nucleotides: TGTGCCACCAGCCCATTAGGTTCCCTCAATGAGCAGTTCTTC.

This clonotype occurred many times. The chain uses TRBV7-2 and TRBJ2-4; D assignment may be TRBD1 or TRBD2 (5 bases each). The V end lost 5 bases, the J end lost 0 bases, and 20 bases lay between the germline ends. From germline, CDR1 is SGHTA and CDR2 FQGNSA. The CDR3 has 18 residues. CDR3 sequence (DNA): TGTGCCAGCAGCCCGGGACCCGAATTTATTATAGCCAAAAACATTCAGTACTTC. Translation: CASSPGPEFIIAKNIQYF.

Details on this clonotype: The CDR3 ends on some other residue instead of the conserved phenylalanine or tryptophan, so this is likely a read error. Because the CDR3's place on the DNA is in doubt, the DNA is left out and the CDR3 is given as listed by TCRdb. The V and J genes are TRBV7-9 and TRBJ2-1. CDR1 is SEHNR, CDR2 FQNEAQ, per germline (reference sequence). The CDR3 spans 11 residues, counting both ends. The CDR3 sequence is CASSSSSEQLL.

This clonotype was detected a few times. The V and J genes are TRBV2 and TRBJ2-1; unclear D gene. The V gene lost 5 bases and the J gene lost 2 bases, with 10 bases spanning the gap. Germline V lookup: CDR1 SNHLY, CDR2 FYNNEI. The CDR3 is 14 residues long. CDR3 region: CASSPGRTYNEQFF. The CDR3 bases are TGTGCCAGCAGTCCCGGACGGACCTACAATGAGCAGTTCTTC.

The chain uses TRBV19 and TRBJ1-1, with D maybe TRBD1 (6 bases). V shed 5 bases and J shed 0 bases, with 13 bases lying between them. This CDR3 is built from 15 residues. Germline V lookup: CDR1 LNHDA, CDR2 SQIVND (reference sequence). The DNA for the CDR3 is TGTGCCAGTAGTGTTACAGGGCGCATGAACACTGAAGCTTTCTTT. Translating gives CASSVTGRMNTEAFF.

This sequence joins TRBV4-1 and TRBJ2-7; 10 bases are a match to TRBD2. Trimming removed 1 base from V and 4 bases from J; junction bases left unmatched: 4. The CDR3 extends over 15 amino acids. Germline CDR1 reads MGHRA; CDR2 reads YSYEKL. CDR3 sequence: CASSQARTSGYEQYF. CDR3 nucleotides: TGCGCCAGCAGCCAAGCGAGGACTAGCGGTTACGAGCAGTACTTC.

DNA for the CDR3: TGTGCCAGCAGTTATTCAGGGGGCCGGGGACAGCCCCAGCATTTT. Its protein is CASSYSGGRGQPQHF. This chain links TRBV27 with TRBJ1-5; 8 bases fit TRBD1. Germline CDR1 reads MNHEY; CDR2 reads SMNVEV (reference sequence). This CDR3 has 15 residues. V shed 4 bases, J shed 7 bases, and the junction held 9 bases outside the gene matches.

J is TRBJ1-2 and V is TRBV7-9; D is possibly TRBD1 (5 bases). CDR1 SEHNR and CDR2 FQNEAQ come from the germline V gene (reference sequence). The ends were cut back, 0 bases at V and 6 bases at J, with 17 bases in the middle. The length of the CDR3 is 16 residues. CDR3 bases: TGTGCCAGCAGCTTAGCGGGGCGAGGCAGGGAGAATGGCTACACCTTC. Amino acid sequence: CASSLAGRGRENGYTF. Full variable domain (remainder filled in from reference TRBV7-9 and TRBJ1-2): DTGVSQNPRHKITKRGQNVTFRCDPISEHNRLYWYRQTLGQGPEFLTYFQNEAQLEKSRLLSDRFSAERPKGSFSTLEIQRTEQGDSAMYLCASSLAGRGRENGYTFGSGTRLTVV.

This clonotype was counted at least ten times. This sequence joins TRBV7-8 and TRBJ2-3, with D possibly TRBD1 on 5 matching bases. The V gene lost 6 bases and the J gene lost 2 bases, with 15 bases spanning the gap. The CDR3 loop spans 15 amino acids. Per the germline V gene, CDR1 is SGHVS and CDR2 is FQNEAQ. DNA for the CDR3: TGTGCCAGCAGTACAGGTCCTTTCGTCACAGATACGCAGTATTTT. Protein sequence: CASSTGPFVTDTQYF.

This clonotype occurred a few times. This rearrangement joins TRBV4-1 to TRBJ2-7; D is perhaps TRBD1 or TRBD2 (6 bases each). The CDR3 consists of 14 residues. V shed 1 base and J shed 5 bases, with 12 bases lying between them. Germline V gene sequence: CDR1 MGHRA, CDR2 YSYEKL. Here the CDR3 reads CASSQGSGEDEQYF. In nucleotides, the CDR3 is TGCGCCAGCAGCCAAGGCTCAGGGGAGGACGAGCAGTACTTC.

The V gene is TRBV28, the J gene TRBJ2-7; TRBD2 might be the D (6 bases). The V gene's germline CDR1 is MDHEN and CDR2 SYDVKM. The CDR3 is 17 residues long. Trimming shortened V by 6 bases and J by 4 bases, and 25 bases separated the two germline ends. The CDR3 spells CASRSESYQQTRYEQYF. CDR3 DNA sequence: TGTGCCAGCAGATCTGAGTCGTATCAGCAGACTAGATACGAGCAGTACTTC.

Note on this clonotype: Being one base from a much bigger clone, this may be a read error. V and J are TRBV12-3 or TRBV12-4 and TRBJ1-2; D remains unclear. The CDR3 is made up of 12 amino acids. V lost 1 base and J 3 bases, leaving 3 bases between the germline ends. The CDR3 sequence: CASSLDDYGYTF. In nucleotides, the CDR3 is TGTGCCAGCAGTTTAGACGACTATGGCTACACCTTC.

The gene calls are TRBV24-1 and TRBJ2-2; a weak D match, TRBD2 (6 bases). The CDR3 loop spans 16 amino acids. The V gene's germline CDR1 is KGHDR and CDR2 SFDVKD. The CDR3 region is CASADGVRAGTGELFF. CDR3 in DNA: TGTGCATCTGCGGACGGCGTGAGGGCGGGAACCGGGGAGCTGTTTTTT.

This clonotype was recorded a few times. V and J are TRBV11-1 and TRBJ2-7, with a possible D match to TRBD2 (6 bases). Between the trimmed V and J ends, which lost 3 bases and 2 bases, there was a span of 20 bases. CDR3 length: 17 residues. In germline, CDR1 is SGHAT, CDR2 FQDESV (reference sequence). CDR3 nucleotides: TGTGCCAGCAGCTTCGCGGAGGGCCCGACAGTTGCCTACGAGCAGTACTTC. It is translated as CASSFAEGPTVAYEQYF.

The rearrangement joins TRBV5-5 to TRBJ2-2; D is perhaps TRBD2 (5 bases). There are 13 residues in the CDR3. Looked up from germline, CDR1 is SGHKS and CDR2 is YYEKEE (reference sequence). The V gene lost 1 base and the J gene lost 9 bases, with 10 bases spanning the gap. The CDR3 loop reads CASSLRGWRELFF. CDR3 sequence (DNA): TGTGCCAGCAGCTTGCGCGGGTGGCGGGAGCTGTTTTTT.

This clonotype has a handful of counts. This rearrangement joins TRBV7-9 to TRBJ1-1, with D unclear. Trimming removed 6 bases from V and 0 bases from J, with 8 bases in between. In germline, CDR1 is SEHNR, CDR2 FQNEAQ (reference sequence). This CDR3 contains 13 residues. The CDR3 spells CASRSIMNTEAFF. The DNA for the CDR3 is TGTGCCAGCAGATCGATCATGAACACTGAAGCTTTCTTT.

This clonotype turned up a few times. The chain recombines TRBV5-5 with TRBJ2-1, with a tentative D call TRBD2 (6 bases). Germline lookup yields CDR1 SGHKS and CDR2 YYEKEE (reference sequence). The CDR3 is 15 residues long. V was shortened by 4 bases and J by 7 bases, with 18 bases between the two germline ends. As DNA, the CDR3 is TGTGCCAGCAGCGCGGACTATTGGGCCCCTAATGAGCAGTTCTTC. Residues: CASSADYWAPNEQFF.

There are a few counts of this clonotype. This chain joins TRBV7-3 and TRBJ1-1; possible D gene TRBD1, 6 bases. This CDR3 has 15 amino acids. V gave up 4 bases and J gave up 2 bases, with 14 bases separating them. From germline, CDR1 is SGHTA and CDR2 FQGTGA. CDR3 DNA: TGTGCCAGCAGCTCAGGGGCGGGGGGAAACACTGAAGCTTTCTTT. Translating gives CASSSGAGGNTEAFF.

This chain joins TRBV7-6 and TRBJ2-3; 15 nucleotides line up with TRBD2. The germline V gene encodes CDR1 SGHVS and CDR2 FNYEAQ. V lost 4 bases and J lost 4; bases outside the gene matches: 9. This CDR3 spans 18 amino acids. The CDR3: CASSWTSGGARPADTQYF. CDR3 in DNA: TGTGCCAGCAGCTGGACTAGCGGGGGGGCCAGACCCGCAGATACGCAGTATTTT.

This chain connects TRBV12-3 or TRBV12-4 to TRBJ2-1, with 10 bases aligning to TRBD2. There are 18 residues in the CDR3. V gave up 5 bases and J gave up 8 bases; unmatched junction bases: 18. CDR3 residues: CASSPNYSLAGDWYEQFF. DNA for the CDR3: TGTGCCAGCAGTCCGAATTACTCGCTAGCGGGAGATTGGTATGAGCAGTTCTTC.

The chain links TRBV12-3 or TRBV12-4 to TRBJ1-1; no clear D. CDR3 length: 12 residues. Deletions cut 11 bases from V and 1 base from J, with 11 bases between. The CDR3 DNA is TGTGCCGGAAGAGAGGGGAACACTGAAGCTTTCTTT. Protein product: CAGREGNTEAFF.